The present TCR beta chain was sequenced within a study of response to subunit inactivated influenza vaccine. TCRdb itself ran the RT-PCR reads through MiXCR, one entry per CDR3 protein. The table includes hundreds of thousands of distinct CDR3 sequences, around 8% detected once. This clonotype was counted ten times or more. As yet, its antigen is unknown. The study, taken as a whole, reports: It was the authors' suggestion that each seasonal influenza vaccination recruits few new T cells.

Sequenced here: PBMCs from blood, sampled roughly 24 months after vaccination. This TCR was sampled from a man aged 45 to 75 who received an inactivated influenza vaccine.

DNA of the CDR3: TGCGCCAGCAGCGTACAGGGGGCGTACGAGACCCAGTACTTC. Its protein is CASSVQGAYETQYF. The chain carries TRBV5-1 and TRBJ2-5, with 9 bases matching TRBD1. From germline, CDR1 is SGHRS and CDR2 YFSETQ. The CDR3 consists of 14 residues. With V trimmed by 4 bases and J by 5 bases, 6 bases remained unmatched.